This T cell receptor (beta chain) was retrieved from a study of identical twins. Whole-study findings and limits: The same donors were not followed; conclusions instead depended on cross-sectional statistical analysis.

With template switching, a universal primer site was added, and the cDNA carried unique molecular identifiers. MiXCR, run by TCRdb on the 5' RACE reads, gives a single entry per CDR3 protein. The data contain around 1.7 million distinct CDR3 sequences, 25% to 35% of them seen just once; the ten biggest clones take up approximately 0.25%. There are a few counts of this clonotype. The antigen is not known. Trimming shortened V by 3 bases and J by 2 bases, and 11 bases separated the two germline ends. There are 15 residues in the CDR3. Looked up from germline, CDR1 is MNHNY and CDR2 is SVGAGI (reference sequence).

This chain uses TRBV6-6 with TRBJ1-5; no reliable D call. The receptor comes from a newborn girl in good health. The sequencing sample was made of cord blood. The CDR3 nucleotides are TGTGCCAGCAGTTATGGAGGGAGGCGCAATCAGCCCCAGCATTTT. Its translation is CASSYGGRRNQPQHF.